The 29 T cell receptor beta chains in this list originate from one sample, sequenced in a study of cytotoxic CD8 clonotypes in ibrutinib-treated CLL. Only in-frame clones appear in the TCRdb table, and some are missing; sequencing was by immunoSEQ multiplex PCR. The table lists some 7,800 clones, 70% to 85% of them singletons, with about 3.7% in the top ten. The sample in question was PBMCs, obtained before ibrutinib treatment. The receptors derive from a human donor with chronic lymphocytic leukemia.

The genes are TRBV4-3 and TRBJ2-1, with 7 bases fitting TRBD2. Germline V gene lookup returns CDR1 LGHNA and CDR2 YSLEER. This CDR3 comprises 17 residues. Trimming removed 1 base from V and 0 bases from J; junction bases left unmatched: 6. The CDR3 DNA sequence: TGCGCCAGCAGCCAAGGGGCTTGGACTAGCTCCTACAATGAGCAGTTCTTC. Protein sequence: CASSQGAWTSSYNEQFF.

The genes are TRBV4-1 and TRBJ2-2, with D possibly being TRBD1 (6 bases). Trimming stripped 6 bases from V and 6 bases from J, with 17 bases between. CDR3 length: 15 residues. In germline, CDR1 is MGHRA, CDR2 YSYEKL. CDR3 residues: CASRPTTGIAGELFF. The CDR3 region has the DNA TGCGCCAGCAGACCTACAACAGGGATCGCCGGGGAGCTGTTTTTT.

The chain uses TRBV6-1 and TRBJ2-7; 11 bases match TRBD2. Germline V gene data show CDR1 as MNHNS and CDR2 as SASEGT. With V trimmed by 6 bases and J by 3 bases, 1 base remained unmatched. This CDR3 spans 13 amino acids. The DNA of the CDR3 is TGTGCCAGCAGGACTAGCGGGAACTACGAGCAGTACTTC. Translation gives CASRTSGNYEQYF.

J is TRBJ2-7 and V is TRBV27; D gene uncertain. V was pared by 2 bases and J by 4 bases, with 12 bases between. This CDR3 region has 14 residues. In germline, CDR1 is MNHEY, CDR2 SMNVEV (reference sequence). CDR3 DNA: TGTGCCAGCAGTTTAGTGGCCAGAATATACGAGCAGTACTTC. Its translation: CASSLVARIYEQYF.

V and J are TRBV5-1 and TRBJ2-1; 7 positions agree with TRBD2. V trimming: 1 base; J trimming: 8 bases; junction bases outside the gene matches: 9. The CDR3 covers 15 residues. Germline V gene data show CDR1 as SGHRS and CDR2 as YFSETQ. The CDR3 region is CASSLNGGGYYEQFF. The CDR3 nucleotides read TGCGCCAGCAGCTTGAATGGGGGAGGGTATTATGAGCAGTTCTTC.

This clone appeared a single time. The chain combines TRBV6-1 with TRBJ2-7; no definite D call. This CDR3 is built from 14 residues. Germline values: CDR1 MNHNS, CDR2 SASEGT. Trimming pared 6 bases from V and 1 base from J, leaving 13 bases between. CDR3 protein: CASSDFTSSYEQYF. As DNA, the CDR3 is TGTGCCAGCAGCGATTTTACCTCTTCCTACGAGCAGTACTTC.

V is TRBV6-5 and J is TRBJ2-3; D is perhaps TRBD2 (6 bases). Germline values: CDR1 MNHEY, CDR2 SVGAGI. CDR3 size: 15 residues. The germline V and J ends were trimmed by 6 bases and 6 bases, with 19 bases remaining between them. CDR3 sequence: CASSRVYGSFDTQYF. The CDR3 DNA sequence: TGTGCCAGCAGCCGAGTGTACGGGAGTTTTGATACGCAGTATTTT.

The CDR3 DNA follows: TGTGCCAGCAGCACATTAGCGGGAGGCCCCCACGAGCAGTACTTC. Protein sequence: CASSTLAGGPHEQYF. J is TRBJ2-7 and V is TRBV5-4, with 10 bases that match TRBD2. The CDR3 is made up of 15 amino acids. The germline V gene has CDR1 SGHNT and CDR2 YYREEE (reference sequence). V was clipped by 4 bases and J by 5 bases; unmatched bases: 9.

The chain combines TRBV19 with TRBJ2-5; D is perhaps TRBD1 (6 bases). The length of the CDR3 is 15 residues. V dropped 2 bases and J dropped 2 bases, with 12 bases sitting between them. Per the germline V gene, CDR1 is LNHDA and CDR2 is SQIVND (reference sequence). The CDR3 nucleotides are TGTGCCAGTAGTATATGGGGGCTCGGGCAAGAGACCCAGTACTTC. It encodes CASSIWGLGQETQYF.

This rearrangement joins TRBV29-1 to TRBJ2-7; TRBD2 aligns across 12 bases. The CDR3 consists of 16 residues. V gave up 4 bases and J gave up 6 bases; unmatched junction bases: 13. CDR1 and CDR2 (germline): SQVTM, ANQGSEA. As DNA, the CDR3 is TGCAGCGTTGCCGGACTAGCGGGATATGAAGGTGCCGAGCAGTACTTC. Protein product: CSVAGLAGYEGAEQYF.

The V and J genes are TRBV10-2 and TRBJ2-1; D is unclear. Trimming left V 10 bases short and J 6 bases short, with 13 bases between. The germline V gene encodes CDR1 WSHSY and CDR2 SAAADI. The CDR3 length is 12 residues. CDR3 loop: CAIRDGLNEQFF. CDR3 nucleotides: TGCGCCATCCGAGATGGGCTCAATGAGCAGTTCTTC.

The chain recombines TRBV11-1 with TRBJ1-1; possible D gene TRBD1, 5 bases. CDR1 SGHAT and CDR2 FQDESV come from the germline V gene (reference sequence). V lost 7 bases and J 3 bases, leaving 18 bases between the germline ends. The CDR3 runs to 15 residues. DNA of the CDR3: TGTGCCAGCACCATTAGGGGCGTAGCGGACACTGAAGCTTTCTTT. Translating gives CASTIRGVADTEAFF.

The CDR3 loop reads CASSLKTGNSYEQYF. The DNA of the CDR3 is TGTGCCAGCAGTTTGAAAACAGGGAACTCCTACGAGCAGTACTTC. The rearrangement joins TRBV27 to TRBJ2-7; maybe TRBD1 (6 bases). V was cut by 3 bases and J by 0 bases, with 12 bases left in between. Looked up from germline, CDR1 is MNHEY and CDR2 is SMNVEV (reference sequence). CDR3 length: 15 residues.

J is TRBJ1-2 and V is TRBV18; D perhaps matches TRBD1 (5 bases). Deletions cut 6 bases from V and 6 bases from J, with 14 bases between. The CDR3 consists of 13 residues. The germline CDR1 and CDR2 sequences are KGHSH and LQKENI. CDR3 in DNA: TGTGCCAGCTCGTTACAGGAAAATAATGGCTACACCTTC. It codes for CASSLQENNGYTF.

The chain has TRBV19 and TRBJ1-2; D gene unclear. The CDR3 covers 16 residues. Trimming removed 6 bases from V and 8 bases from J, with 25 bases in between. CDR1 and CDR2 (germline): LNHDA, SQIVND (reference sequence). In DNA, the CDR3 is TGTGCCAGTAGGTGGGTTTTCAGGCGCTCGGAGGCGGGCTACACCTTC. It encodes CASRWVFRRSEAGYTF.

The chain's CDR3 is CASSWGNTGELFF. The CDR3 DNA reads TGTGCCAGTAGTTGGGGGAACACCGGGGAGCTGTTTTTT. The rearrangement links TRBV19 to TRBJ2-2; D gene ambiguous. CDR3 length: 13 amino acids. CDR1 is LNHDA and CDR2 is SQIVND in the germline V gene (reference sequence). V was cut by 5 bases and J by 1 base, with 5 bases left in between.

Here the CDR3 DNA reads TGTGCCATCCTTGGGACTAGCGCCGCGAGAAGGACCGGGGAGCTGTTTTTT. It translates to CAILGTSAARRTGELFF. The rearrangement joins TRBV10-3 to TRBJ2-2; 10 bases fit TRBD2. The CDR3 consists of 17 residues. The V gene end was trimmed by 8 bases and the J gene end by 5 bases; junction bases not matched to a gene: 14. Germline CDR1 and CDR2: ENHRY and SYGVKD.

The V and J genes are TRBV7-2 and TRBJ2-3, with 9 bases fitting TRBD1. Germline V gene data show CDR1 as SGHTA and CDR2 as FQGNSA. The CDR3 has 15 residues. Trimming cost V 6 bases and J 9 bases; bases outside gene matches: 13. CDR3 protein: CASSTRQGGSQTQYF. The CDR3 region has the DNA TGTGCCAGCAGTACCCGACAGGGGGGGTCCCAAACGCAGTATTTT.

The gene calls are TRBV27 and TRBJ2-3; weak D call: TRBD2 (5 bases). Germline-derived CDR1 and CDR2 are MNHEY and SMNVEV (reference sequence). V lost 5 bases, J lost 8 bases, and 11 bases lay in between. There are 12 residues in the CDR3. CDR3 bases: TGTGCCAGCAGTCTGAGGGTGGGTACGCAGTATTTT. This encodes CASSLRVGTQYF.

The chain carries TRBV14 and TRBJ2-1; possibly TRBD2 for D (5 bases). This CDR3 spans 16 amino acids. Germline V gene lookup returns CDR1 SGHDN and CDR2 FVKESK. V was shortened by 5 bases and J by 6 bases, with 20 bases between the two germline ends. The DNA for the CDR3 is TGTGCCAGCAGCGGTCTCGGAGGCACATCGGCCAATGAGCAGTTCTTC. Amino acid sequence: CASSGLGGTSANEQFF. The variable domain in full, completed from reference TRBV14 and TRBJ2-1, reads EAGVTQFPSHSVIEKGQTVTLRCDPISGHDNLYWYRRVMGKEIKFLLHFVKESKQDESGMPNNRFLAERTGGTYSTLKVQPAELEDSGVYFCASSGLGGTSANEQFFGPGTRLTVL.

V gene TRBV7-3 combines with J gene TRBJ1-2, with D unclear. Trimming left V 1 base short and J 3 bases short, with 9 bases between. CDR3 length: 14 residues. Germline lookup yields CDR1 SGHTA and CDR2 FQGTGA. The CDR3: CASSLKATDYGYTF. In DNA form, the CDR3 reads TGTGCCAGCAGCTTAAAGGCAACGGACTATGGCTACACCTTC.

This chain joins TRBV6-1 and TRBJ1-4; 7 nucleotides match TRBD1. V trimming: 2 bases; J trimming: 7 bases; junction bases outside the gene matches: 10. This CDR3 spans 16 amino acids. The germline gives CDR1 MNHNS, CDR2 SASEGT. The CDR3 nucleotides read TGTGCCAGCAGTGAATATGGAGGGGGCCTCGGTGAAAAACTGTTTTTT. Translated, it gives CASSEYGGGLGEKLFF.

There are a few counts of this clone. The chain employs TRBV30 and TRBJ1-1; 7 positions agree with TRBD1. V was pared by 3 bases and J by 4 bases, with 11 bases of the junction left unmatched. This CDR3 contains 15 residues. Per germline, CDR1 GTSNPN and CDR2 SVGIG (reference sequence). CDR3 loop: CAWSQTFRGFTEAFF. DNA of the CDR3: TGTGCCTGGAGCCAAACATTCAGGGGGTTCACTGAAGCTTTCTTT. The whole variable domain, filled in from reference TRBV30 and TRBJ1-1, reads SQTIHQWPATLVQPVGSPLSLECTVEGTSNPNLYWYRQAAGRGLQLLFYSVGIGQISSEVPQNLSASRPQDRQFILSSKKLLLSDSGFYLCAWSQTFRGFTEAFFGQGTRLTVV.

J is TRBJ1-4 and V is TRBV19; D is ambiguous. Trimming shortened V by 3 bases and J by 2 bases, and 10 bases separated the two germline ends. From germline, CDR1 is LNHDA and CDR2 SQIVND (reference sequence). CDR3 length equals 15 residues. DNA of the CDR3: TGTGCCAGTAGTATCCTCCTTGCGACTAATGAAAAACTGTTTTTT. It translates to CASSILLATNEKLFF.

V gene TRBV4-2 combines with J gene TRBJ2-3; TRBD2 matches at 13 bases. The CDR3 spans 20 residues. The germline CDR1 and CDR2 sequences are LGHNA and YNFKEQ. V was pared by 6 bases and J by 3 bases, with 18 bases of the junction left unmatched. CDR3 sequence reads: CASSSYGTSGIPIRTDTQYF. For the CDR3, the DNA is TGTGCCAGCAGTTCGTACGGGACTAGCGGGATTCCTATACGGACAGATACGCAGTATTTT.

The chain is built from TRBV19 and TRBJ2-1, with D possibly matching TRBD1 (6 bases). CDR1 and CDR2 from the germline V gene are LNHDA and SQIVND (reference sequence). There are 14 residues in the CDR3. The V and J ends lost 8 bases and 9 bases respectively, with 20 bases between them. CDR3 coding DNA: TGTGCCAGTGACAACCTCAGGGGCACTTCTGAGCAGTTCTTC. Its translation is CASDNLRGTSEQFF.

This rearrangement joins TRBV6-5 to TRBJ1-1, with 11 bases lining up with TRBD1. The J segment lost 10 bases and the V segment lost 2 bases, leaving 9 bases of the junction unmatched. Germline lookup yields CDR1 MNHEY and CDR2 SVGAGI. The CDR3 is made up of 15 amino acids. The CDR3 bases are TGTGCCAGCAGTTACCCCGCCGGGACAGGGGGAAGAGCTTTCTTT. It specifies CASSYPAGTGGRAFF.

Concerning this clone itself: Other DNA sequences from this sample encode an identical CDR3 as well. CDR3 in DNA: TGTGCCAGCACTGAGGGCATGAACACTGAAGCTTTCTTT. It encodes CASTEGMNTEAFF. This chain uses TRBV2 with TRBJ1-1; D not certain. The length of the CDR3 is 13 residues. The germline CDR1 and CDR2 sequences are SNHLY and FYNNEI. V was trimmed by 7 bases and J by 0 bases, leaving 9 bases between them.

CDR3 in amino acids: CASSLRQGSSYNEQFF. As DNA, the CDR3 is TGCGCCAGCAGCTTGCGACAGGGGAGCTCCTACAATGAGCAGTTCTTC. The genes are TRBV5-1 and TRBJ2-1, with 8 bases identical to TRBD1. Germline loops: CDR1 SGHRS, CDR2 YFSETQ. V lost 1 base and J lost 0; bases outside the gene matches: 3. This CDR3 spans 16 amino acids.